This T cell receptor (beta chain) came from a study of T cell responses to AZD1222 COVID-19 vaccine. Study-wide results and caveats: Clonal diversity was possibly underestimated, and the donors were mostly white British, with more females.

This CDR3 spans 17 amino acids. Germline V gene lookup returns CDR1 SEHNR and CDR2 FQNEAQ (reference sequence). V dropped 5 bases and J dropped 0 bases, with 19 bases sitting between them. This table comes from immunoSEQ multiplex PCR, and its TCRdb copy is limited to in-frame clones, with some not included. The table includes about 150,000 clones, approximately 89% detected once. As for this clone: Its antigen is undetermined.

The origin of this receptor is an adult who received the AZD1222 COVID-19 vaccine. This chain connects TRBV7-9 to TRBJ1-1; D gene unclear. This specimen consisted of peripheral blood, obtained 28 days after the second AZD1222 dose. The CDR3 here is CASSNSVFLKVNTEAFF. The CDR3 DNA follows: TGTGCCAGCAGCAACAGCGTCTTTCTGAAGGTGAACACTGAAGCTTTCTTT.